This T cell receptor beta chain was recovered during a study of cytomegalovirus exposure and HLA in healthy donors. 60 Vbeta and 13 Jbeta primers were used in PCR. Sequencing was performed with immunoSEQ multiplex PCR; in TCRdb, only in-frame clones are kept and a portion is missing. The sample contains approximately 79,000 clones, around 81% of which appear only once. Germline-derived CDR1 and CDR2 are LNHDA and SQIVND (reference sequence). After removal of 3 bases from V and 8 bases from J, the junction contained 13 bases not matched to a gene. This CDR3 has 16 amino acids. The clonotype comes from a male donor in good health and CMV-seropositive. This chain connects TRBV19 to TRBJ2-1; 7 bases are a match to TRBD2. Sequenced material: PBMCs. The CDR3 loop reads CASSIRITGGSYEQFF. The CDR3, as DNA: TGTGCCAGTAGTATTCGAATTACCGGCGGGAGCTATGAGCAGTTCTTC.